The present T cell receptor (beta chain) was sequenced within a study of cytomegalovirus exposure and HLA in healthy donors. General study points: The number of N-insertions in an Asian-associated ancestry cluster was reportedly below the roughly 670-donor mean in a later analysis. Later work found that TCR association rates differed between HLA loci; DRB1 had the most and HLA-C the fewest.

V lost 5 bases, J lost 3 bases, and 15 bases lay in between. Germline values: CDR1 SGHRS, CDR2 YFSETQ. The CDR3 totals 14 residues. Both 60 Vbeta primers and 13 Jbeta primers went into the PCR. Original analysis: An analysis that came later counted some 80 million unique TCR beta chains, approximately 10 million shared. Measured with immunoSEQ multiplex PCR; TCRdb has only the in-frame clones, and not every one. That table is the source of V, J and clone size, and D and trimming were worked out from the DNA. The profile shows 85,000 to 120,000 clones, approximately 80% of them singletons. Note on this clone: The antigen remains undetermined.

The V call is TRBV5-1, the J call TRBJ2-7; perhaps TRBD1 as D (6 bases). Sample: PBMCs. This clonotype originated in a man aged 50-59 years in good health and CMV-seronegative. The DNA of the CDR3 is TGCGCCAGCAGATCACAGGGATCGGACTACGAGCAGTACTTC. This translates into CASRSQGSDYEQYF.